This T cell receptor beta chain was retrieved from a study of CXCR3-negative and CXCR3-positive naive CD8 T cells. The CDR3 covers 11 residues. Germline CDR1 is SGDLS and CDR2 is YYNGEE. The CD45RO-CCR7+CD27+CD95- phenotype denoted naive CD8+ T cells. Points from the study as a whole: Hydrophobicity of TRB CDR3s was greater in CXCR3-positive naive cells than in CXCR3-negative naive cells. Naive CXCR3-negative and CXCR3-positive cells had similar TRBV-TRBJ usage; memory differed. Most assays were run on fresh PBMCs (CXCR3 expression partially decreased after cryopreservation). It was found that naive subsets had comparable surface CD5, and TCR strength was inferred from TRB CDR3 properties.

Carrying UMI labels, the TRB cDNA libraries were prepared through 5' RACE. TCRdb reanalyzed the 5' RACE reads and collapses them to one entry per CDR3 protein, without DNA. Its table lists some 130,000 distinct CDR3 sequences. Note on this clonotype: The antigen is undetermined.

This clonotype was obtained from a human donor in good health. Some clones in this sample may be carry-over from other donors' samples. The rearrangement uses TRBV9 and TRBJ1-2. The sequencing sample was made of naive CXCR3+ CD8+ T cells from blood. Stated subset: CD45RO-CCR7+CD27+CD95- naive CD8+ T cells expressing CXCR3 (TNR3+). CDR3 sequence: CASSGGYGYTF. Complete variable domain (other parts from reference TRBV9 and TRBJ1-2): DSGVTQTPKHLITATGQRVTLRCSPRSGDLSVYWYQQSLDQGLQFLIQYYNGEERAKGNILERFSAQQFPDLHSELNLSSLELGDSALYFCASSGGYGYTFGSGTRLTVV.